This entry lists 22 T cell receptor beta chains sequenced from one sample in a study of control samples from healthy donors and cancer patients. The method was immunoSEQ multiplex PCR; TCRdb's version includes in-frame clones alone and lacks a portion of them. The top ten hold approximately 15% of the sample, which has around 84,000 clones, 90% to 95% seen once. Specimen: blood. The origin of the receptors is a man aged 25 to 40 in good health.

The gene calls are TRBV2 and TRBJ2-2; 8 nucleotides align to TRBD2. The CDR3 has 16 amino acids. Trimming cost V 0 bases and J 5 bases; bases outside gene matches: 5. CDR1 and CDR2 from the germline V gene are SNHLY and FYNNEI. CDR3 sequence reads: CASSEASGGRTGELFF. For the CDR3, the DNA is TGTGCCAGCAGTGAAGCCAGCGGGGGTCGTACCGGGGAGCTGTTTTTT.

The gene calls are TRBV7-2 and TRBJ1-5; maybe TRBD1 (5 bases). V lost 4 bases and J lost 7, with 17 bases in between. This CDR3 is 15 amino acids long. CDR1 and CDR2 (germline): SGHTA, FQGNSA. CDR3 DNA: TGTGCCAGCAGCTCCGAATCCGGACAACGCCAGCCCCAGCATTTT. It codes for CASSSESGQRQPQHF.

The V call is TRBV5-6, the J call TRBJ2-5; D unclear. CDR3 length equals 13 residues. Trimming took 1 base from V and 2 from J, leaving 6 bases between them. The germline CDR1 and CDR2 sequences are SGHDT and YYEEEE. The CDR3 here is CASSLSPQETQYF. CDR3 nucleotides: TGTGCCAGCAGCTTGTCCCCACAAGAGACCCAGTACTTC.

In its sample, this clone was seen once. This chain links TRBV23-1 with TRBJ2-5, with a possible D match to TRBD1 (6 bases). TRBV23-1 counts as an open reading frame of uncertain function. V gave up 8 bases and J gave up 5 bases, with 12 bases separating them. The CDR3 is made up of 12 amino acids. The CDR3 protein is CASVTGMETQYF. CDR3 sequence (DNA): TGCGCCAGCGTTACAGGGATGGAGACCCAGTACTTC.

The chain couples TRBV28 to TRBJ2-2; 8 bases line up with TRBD1. Germline V gene sequence: CDR1 MDHEN, CDR2 SYDVKM. V gave up 4 bases and J gave up 5 bases; unmatched junction bases: 9. The CDR3 has 16 amino acids. As DNA, the CDR3 is TGTGCCAGCAGTTCGTTGGACAGGGAAGAGACCGGGGAGCTGTTTTTT. Translating gives CASSSLDREETGELFF. Looking up the rest from reference TRBV28 and TRBJ2-2 gives the full variable domain: DVKVTQSSRYLVKRTGEKVFLECVQDMDHENMFWYRQDPGLGLRLIYFSYDVKMKEKGDIPEGYSVSREKKERFSLILESASTNQTSMYLCASSSLDREETGELFFGEGSRLTVL.

The rearrangement links TRBV6-5 to TRBJ1-2, with 9 bases aligning to TRBD1. CDR3 length: 15 residues. Trimming took 7 bases from V and 5 from J; bases not matched to a gene: 11. Germline V gives CDR1 MNHEY, CDR2 SVGAGI. CDR3 nucleotides: TGTGCCAGCAAGGGGGTTGACAGGGGGAATTATGGCTACACCTTC. Its protein is CASKGVDRGNYGYTF.

This CDR3 reads CASSVAGGDTGELFF. CDR3 coding DNA: TGTGCCAGCAGCGTAGCAGGGGGCGACACCGGGGAGCTGTTTTTT. The chain links TRBV9 to TRBJ2-2; 8 bases agree with TRBD1. This CDR3 contains 15 residues. V shed 0 bases, J shed 3 bases, and the junction held 1 base outside the gene matches. Germline V gene sequence: CDR1 SGDLS, CDR2 YYNGEE.

This clone was counted between two and nine times. This chain joins TRBV10-2 and TRBJ1-2, with D perhaps matching TRBD1 (6 bases). CDR3 length: 12 residues. Germline values: CDR1 WSHSY, CDR2 SAAADI. Trimming removed 7 bases from V and 4 bases from J, with 10 bases in between. This CDR3 reads CASMKDSYGYTF. CDR3 in DNA: TGCGCCAGCATGAAGGACAGCTATGGCTACACCTTC.

This clone has only a few counts. This chain connects TRBV28 to TRBJ2-1, with TRBD2 matching 9 bases. The CDR3 covers 15 residues. Germline V gives CDR1 MDHEN, CDR2 SYDVKM. V lost 6 bases to trimming and J lost 7 bases; unmatched junction nucleotides: 10. This chain's CDR3 is CASSTGSGGINEQFF. CDR3 DNA: TGTGCCAGCAGCACAGGCAGCGGGGGGATAAATGAGCAGTTCTTC.

The chain employs TRBV29-1 and TRBJ1-1; no definite D call. CDR3 length: 12 amino acids. Germline CDR1 reads SQVTM; CDR2 reads ANQGSEA. V lost 1 base and J lost 7, with 10 bases in between. CDR3 residues: CSVEVSAGEAFF. The CDR3 DNA follows: TGCAGCGTTGAAGTTAGTGCAGGTGAAGCTTTCTTT.

The chain combines TRBV28 with TRBJ1-4, with D uncertain. Per germline, CDR1 MDHEN and CDR2 SYDVKM. The CDR3 covers 11 residues. V lost 5 bases to trimming and J lost 10 bases, with 8 bases between them. The CDR3: CASSLRRKLFF. As DNA, the CDR3 is TGTGCCAGCAGTCTCCGGAGAAAACTGTTTTTT. Full variable domain (outside the CDR3, taken from reference TRBV28 and TRBJ1-4): DVKVTQSSRYLVKRTGEKVFLECVQDMDHENMFWYRQDPGLGLRLIYFSYDVKMKEKGDIPEGYSVSREKKERFSLILESASTNQTSMYLCASSLRRKLFFGSGTQLSVL.

In nucleotides, the CDR3 is TGTGCCAGCAGCCAAGCGGAGGTCTACTCTGGAAACACCATATATTTT. Amino acids: CASSQAEVYSGNTIYF. The chain employs TRBV3-1 (or the pseudogene TRBV3-2) and TRBJ1-3; no reliable D call. This CDR3 has 16 amino acids. The V gene lost 1 base and the J gene lost 0 bases, with 10 bases spanning the gap. The germline V gene has CDR1 LGHDT and CDR2 YNNKEL (reference sequence).

The V call is TRBV10-3, the J call TRBJ2-3; 8 nucleotides agree with TRBD2. The trim removed 10 bases at V and 2 bases at J, leaving 2 bases unmatched. CDR1 ENHRY and CDR2 SYGVKD come from the germline V gene. The CDR3 has 12 amino acids. The CDR3 spells CATGGDTDTQYF. The CDR3 DNA sequence: TGTGCCACCGGGGGGGACACAGATACGCAGTATTTT.

J is TRBJ2-7 and V is TRBV14; TRBD2 matches at 15 bases. The CDR3 runs 17 residues. The ends lost 2 bases at V and 7 bases at J; junction bases unmatched: 9. Germline CDR1 SGHDN, CDR2 FVKESK. The CDR3 bases are TGTGCCAGCAGCCAATTTGCCGGGACTAGCGGGAGGAGGGAGCAGTACTTC. Amino acid sequence: CASSQFAGTSGRREQYF.

The rearrangement links TRBV12-5 to TRBJ2-2; D is uncertain. The CDR3 is made up of 13 amino acids. Germline CDR1 is LGHNT and CDR2 is FRNRAP. V lost 5 bases and J lost 0, with 4 bases in between. DNA of the CDR3: TGTGCTAGTGGTATCGCGAACACCGGGGAGCTGTTTTTT. Encoded protein: CASGIANTGELFF.

The chain couples TRBV5-1 to TRBJ1-5; perhaps TRBD1 as D (5 bases). Germline CDR1 reads SGHRS; CDR2 reads YFSETQ. This CDR3 spans 14 amino acids. The V end lost 4 bases, the J end lost 3 bases, and 11 bases lay between the germline ends. CDR3 sequence: CASSPQGFNQPQHF. CDR3 sequence (DNA): TGCGCCAGCAGCCCGCAGGGTTTCAATCAGCCCCAGCATTTT.

This clone appeared once. The V and J genes are TRBV28 and TRBJ1-1, with TRBD1 matching 7 bases. V lost 5 bases and J lost 0; bases outside the gene matches: 6. The CDR3 spans 15 residues. Germline loops: CDR1 MDHEN, CDR2 SYDVKM. The CDR3 DNA sequence: TGTGCCAGCAGTGCGGGGACAGTAATGAACACTGAAGCTTTCTTT. Protein: CASSAGTVMNTEAFF.

The chain combines TRBV24-1 with TRBJ1-3; weak D call: TRBD1 (6 bases). Looked up from germline, CDR1 is KGHDR and CDR2 is SFDVKD. The CDR3 runs to 18 residues. Trimming left V 1 base short and J 0 bases short, with 15 bases between. In nucleotides, the CDR3 is TGTGCCACCAGTGATTTACCCGAGGGGGGAACCTCTGGAAACACCATATATTTT. It specifies CATSDLPEGGTSGNTIYF.

V and J are TRBV29-1 and TRBJ1-5; the D is unclear. The CDR3 loop spans 14 amino acids. The V gene's germline CDR1 is SQVTM and CDR2 ANQGSEA. V lost 6 bases, J lost 0 bases, and 12 bases lay in between. The CDR3, as DNA: TGCAGCGTAGCCTCTGGGTCTAGCAATCAGCCCCAGCATTTT. Protein product: CSVASGSSNQPQHF.

The genes are TRBV5-1 and TRBJ1-3, with TRBD1 as a possible D gene (6 bases). The CDR3 loop spans 15 amino acids. The germline CDR1 and CDR2 sequences are SGHRS and YFSETQ. The V end was cut by 1 base, the J end by 4 bases, with 12 bases between. CDR3: CASSLIGGEGNTIYF. The CDR3 nucleotides read TGCGCCAGCAGCTTGATTGGGGGCGAAGGAAACACCATATATTTT.

V gene TRBV3-1 (or the pseudogene TRBV3-2) combines with J gene TRBJ2-3; TRBD2 matches at 9 bases. This CDR3 region has 15 residues. The germline V gene has CDR1 LGHDT and CDR2 YNNKEL (reference sequence). The V gene end was trimmed by 3 bases and the J gene end by 3 bases; junction bases not matched to a gene: 4. CDR3 nucleotide sequence: TGTGCCAGCAGCCAGGCTAGCGGGAAGACAGATACGCAGTATTTT. Translating gives CASSQASGKTDTQYF.

This clone was found a few times. The chain combines TRBV7-9 with TRBJ1-2; D unresolved. Germline V gene sequence: CDR1 SEHNR, CDR2 FQNEAQ (reference sequence). The CDR3 has 13 residues. Deletions cut 6 bases from V and 4 bases from J, with 12 bases between. CDR3 residues: CASRKEGLYGYTF. The CDR3 DNA reads as TGTGCCAGCAGAAAAGAGGGCCTCTATGGCTACACCTTC.